This passage covers 9 T cell receptor beta chains from one sample sequenced in a study of blood T cell repertoires in COVID-19. Sequencing was performed with immunoSEQ multiplex PCR; in TCRdb, only in-frame clones are kept and a portion is missing. The sample has about 250,000 clones, roughly 80% seen once. Specimen: peripheral blood. The receptors stem from an older man with acute or convalescent COVID-19.

The chain combines TRBV27 with TRBJ2-7; weak D call: TRBD1 (7 bases). Trimming took 6 bases from V and 1 from J, leaving 13 bases between them. CDR1 and CDR2 (germline): MNHEY, SMNVEV (reference sequence). CDR3 length: 14 residues. Here the CDR3 DNA reads TGTGCCAGCAGCCCACAGGGGACTTCCTACGAGCAGTACTTC. This gives the protein CASSPQGTSYEQYF.

The gene calls are TRBV5-1 and TRBJ2-3; 10 bases line up with TRBD2. The V and J ends lost 4 bases and 4 bases, in that order; junction bases with no gene match: 18. Per germline, CDR1 SGHRS and CDR2 YFSETQ. The CDR3 runs 19 residues. CDR3 nucleotides: TGCGCCAGCAGCCCCTTCCTAGCGGGGGCCCCAACTCTTTCAGATACGCAGTATTTT. This encodes CASSPFLAGAPTLSDTQYF.

V is TRBV7-2 and J is TRBJ2-7, with TRBD1 matching over 8 bases. The junction had 7 bases not matched to a gene; V was cut back by 4 bases and J by 2 bases. The CDR3 is 15 amino acids. Germline CDR1 and CDR2: SGHTA and FQGNSA. The CDR3 DNA follows: TGTGCCAGCAGCTCCAGGACAGGGCCCGCCTACGAGCAGTACTTC. Translation gives CASSSRTGPAYEQYF. The full variable domain, in which reference TRBV7-2 and TRBJ2-7 provide the parts outside the CDR3, is GAGVSQSPSNKVTEKGKDVELRCDPISGHTALYWYRQSLGQGLEFLIYFQGNSAPDKSGLPSDRFSAERTGGSVSTLTIQRTQQEDSAVYLCASSSRTGPAYEQYFGPGTRLTVT.

The rearrangement joins TRBV19 to TRBJ1-3; 7 nucleotides align to TRBD1. V shed 7 bases, J shed 2 bases, and the junction held 5 bases outside the gene matches. The CDR3 has 14 amino acids. Per the germline V gene, CDR1 is LNHDA and CDR2 is SQIVND (reference sequence). CDR3 sequence (DNA): TGTGCCAGTATCCTGCAGGGGGCTGGAAACACCATATATTTT. It encodes CASILQGAGNTIYF.

This clone was detected only once. This chain uses TRBV27 with TRBJ2-7; weak D call: TRBD1 (7 bases). CDR3 length: 14 residues. V lost 5 bases and J 4 bases, leaving 15 bases between the germline ends. From germline, CDR1 is MNHEY and CDR2 SMNVEV (reference sequence). This CDR3 is CASSTTRGAYEQYF. For the CDR3, the DNA is TGTGCCAGCAGTACGACCAGGGGGGCTTACGAGCAGTACTTC.

The rearrangement links TRBV6-9 to TRBJ1-2, with D tentatively TRBD1 (6 bases). Germline loops: CDR1 MNHGY, CDR2 SVAAGI. V was cut by 3 bases and J by 7 bases, with 12 bases left in between. The CDR3 sequence is 13 residues long. The CDR3 region is CASSYRGWFGYTF. CDR3 nucleotides: TGTGCCAGCAGTTACAGGGGATGGTTTGGCTACACCTTC.

The chain has TRBV5-1 and TRBJ1-4; D ambiguous. Trimming removed 7 bases at V and 0 bases at J, with 4 bases between. The CDR3 is 12 residues long. From germline, CDR1 is SGHRS and CDR2 YFSETQ. The CDR3: CASRATNEKLFF. In DNA, the CDR3 is TGCGCCAGCCGGGCAACTAATGAAAAACTGTTTTTT.

V usage is TRBV7-2 and J usage is TRBJ2-1, with D possibly being TRBD2 (5 bases). V was shortened by 3 bases and J by 6 bases, with 12 bases between the two germline ends. CDR1 is SGHTA and CDR2 is FQGNSA in the germline V gene. CDR3 length: 14 amino acids. In DNA, the CDR3 is TGTGCCAGCAGCTTCCCCGGGATCTTCAATGAGCAGTTCTTC. This encodes CASSFPGIFNEQFF.

V usage is TRBV5-1 and J usage is TRBJ2-7, with 13 bases fitting TRBD2. The CDR3 covers 16 residues. In germline, CDR1 is SGHRS, CDR2 YFSETQ. The V and J ends lost 4 bases and 5 bases, in that order; junction bases with no gene match: 9. Here the CDR3 reads CASSTLAGGLSDEQYF. In DNA form, the CDR3 reads TGCGCCAGCAGCACACTAGCGGGAGGGTTATCCGACGAGCAGTACTTC.